Following are 24 T cell receptor beta chains from one sample sequenced in a study of human T cells and chemical hapten exposure. From the RACE reads, TCRdb called clonotypes with MiXCR, one entry per CDR3 protein. Counted here are about 120,000 distinct CDR3 sequences, about an eighth occurring once; the ten biggest clones make up approximately 1.5%. This sample's time point: patch test 1, 2 weeks after DPC sensitization. The treatment here: therapeutic diphenylcyclopropenone sensitization with weekly scalp DPC. The starting material was whole blood, obtained in connection with sensitization to the hapten diphenylcyclopropenone (DPC). The receptors shown here come from a woman in her fifties or sixties with alopecia areata. Some clones in this sample may be carry-over from other donors' samples.

J is TRBJ2-1 and V is TRBV9; D is tentatively TRBD1 or TRBD2 (5 bases each). The CDR3 contains 15 residues. The V end lost 2 bases, the J end lost 4 bases, and 13 bases lay between the germline ends. Germline lookup yields CDR1 SGDLS and CDR2 YYNGEE. CDR3 loop: CASSVNGAAYNEQFF. The CDR3, as DNA: TGTGCCAGCAGCGTTAACGGGGCGGCGTACAATGAGCAGTTCTTC.

This clonotype was detected many times. The chain recombines TRBV6-6 with TRBJ1-1; no reliable D call. Trimming took off 8 bases at V and 0 bases at J, with 22 bases between the two ends. This CDR3 is 17 amino acids long. CDR1 and CDR2 (germline): MNHNY, SVGAGI (reference sequence). CDR3 sequence (DNA): TGTGCCAGCGCGCCTGGGCTGCACGAAGTCTTGAACACTGAAGCTTTCTTT. Encoded protein: CASAPGLHEVLNTEAFF.

This clonotype was recorded at least ten times. The chain employs TRBV7-6 and TRBJ2-1; TRBD1 aligns across 10 bases. With V trimmed by 3 bases and J by 8 bases, 7 bases remained unmatched. Germline-derived CDR1 and CDR2 are SGHVS and FNYEAQ. The CDR3 runs 15 residues. CDR3 bases: TGTGCCAGCAGCTTTATGGGACAGGGGACCGATGAGCAGTTCTTC. Its protein is CASSFMGQGTDEQFF.

The rearrangement joins TRBV23-1 to TRBJ2-7; 8 bases are shared with TRBD2. TRBV23-1 has ORF status, its function being uncertain. J lost 3 bases, V lost 3 bases, and 19 bases had no gene match. The CDR3 totals 19 residues. The CDR3 reads CASSQEKREPKWGVYEQYF. CDR3 sequence (DNA): TGCGCCAGCAGTCAGGAAAAGCGGGAGCCCAAATGGGGTGTCTACGAGCAGTACTTC.

This clonotype was counted ten times or more. This chain connects TRBV7-9 to TRBJ2-3; no definite D call. Trimming pared 5 bases from V and 1 base from J, leaving 16 bases between. The germline V gene has CDR1 SEHNR and CDR2 FQNEAQ (reference sequence). The CDR3 sequence is 16 residues long. The chain's CDR3 is CASSPPDHKGTDTQYF. The CDR3 DNA reads as TGTGCCAGCAGCCCCCCCGACCATAAGGGCACAGATACGCAGTATTTT.

CDR3 loop: CASSHPSGEQFF. CDR3 nucleotide sequence: TGTGCCAGCAGCCACCCCAGTGGGGAGCAGTTCTTC. V usage is TRBV3-1 and J usage is TRBJ2-1, with D unresolved. The CDR3 has 12 residues. CDR1 and CDR2 from the germline V gene are LGHDT and YNNKEL (reference sequence). The V and J ends lost 3 bases and 10 bases respectively, with 10 bases between them.

The chain is built from TRBV6-1 and TRBJ1-1; tentatively, D is TRBD1 (5 bases). Trimming took 5 bases from V and 6 from J, leaving 16 bases between them. This CDR3 has 14 amino acids. Germline V CDR1 and CDR2: MNHNS, SASEGT. CDR3 in amino acids: CASSTRQSGAEAFF. The CDR3 nucleotides are TGTGCCAGCAGTACCCGACAGAGTGGCGCTGAAGCTTTCTTT.

This clonotype was recorded a few times. The genes are TRBV20-1 and TRBJ1-5, with a weak D call TRBD1 (5 bases). Trimming cost V 1 base and J 7 bases, with 14 bases left between them. The CDR3 extends over 14 amino acids. Germline V gene sequence: CDR1 DFQATT, CDR2 SNEGSKA (reference sequence). CDR3 bases: TGCAGTGCTAGAGCCAGGGAGGAGGGCCAGCCCCAGCATTTT. The encoded protein is CSARAREEGQPQHF.

This clonotype was seen only a few times. An end of the junction differs from the germline gene, which may be a read error. The chain joins TRBV15 to TRBJ1-1; the D is unclear. CDR1 is LNHNV and CDR2 is YYDKDF in the germline V gene (reference sequence). This CDR3 spans 12 amino acids. CDR3 loop: CATSRVGAEALF. The CDR3 DNA follows: TGTGCCACCAGCAGAGTAGGAGCCGAAGCTCTCTTT.

The gene calls are TRBV28 and TRBJ2-7; weak D call: TRBD2 (5 bases). The CDR3 is made up of 14 amino acids. Germline CDR1 and CDR2: MDHEN and SYDVKM. With 11 bases removed from V and 2 bases from J, the gap between germline ends came to 19 bases. The CDR3 DNA reads as TGTGCCTCACTTGAGGGTGGCGGGCCCTACGAGCAGTACTTC. Protein sequence: CASLEGGGPYEQYF.

This clonotype was observed a handful of times. The chain couples TRBV28 to TRBJ2-7; tentatively, D is TRBD1 (5 bases). The CDR3 consists of 15 residues. CDR1 and CDR2 (germline): MDHEN, SYDVKM. V was pared by 8 bases and J by 2 bases, with 19 bases between. The CDR3 DNA reads TGTGCCAGCCTCCGTTTTGGGGCAGGCACCTACGAGCAGTACTTC. Translated, it gives CASLRFGAGTYEQYF.

This clonotype was recorded many times. This sequence joins TRBV11-2 and TRBJ1-2, with a weak D call TRBD1 (5 bases). Per the germline V gene, CDR1 is SGHAT and CDR2 is FQNNGV. The V and J ends lost 3 bases and 4 bases respectively, with 9 bases between them. CDR3 length: 13 amino acids. The chain's CDR3 is CASSFPQAYGYTF. CDR3 DNA: TGTGCCAGCAGCTTCCCACAGGCCTATGGCTACACCTTC. The full variable domain, rest sourced from reference TRBV11-2 and TRBJ1-2, is EAGVAQSPRYKIIEKRQSVAFWCNPISGHATLYWYQQILGQGPKLLIQFQNNGVVDDSQLPKDRFSAERLKGVDSTLKIQPAKLEDSAVYLCASSFPQAYGYTFGSGTRLTVV.

Only a few counts were recorded for this clonotype. The V gene is TRBV7-6, the J gene TRBJ1-2; 7 positions match TRBD1. CDR3 length: 15 residues. In germline, CDR1 is SGHVS, CDR2 FNYEAQ. V gave up 0 bases and J gave up 6 bases; unmatched junction bases: 7. The CDR3 protein is CASSLAGGGVDGYTF. The CDR3 DNA sequence: TGTGCCAGCAGCTTAGCCGGAGGGGGCGTCGATGGCTACACCTTC.

This clonotype has at least ten counts. The rearrangement links TRBV3-1 to TRBJ2-5; D gene ambiguous. The CDR3 extends over 14 amino acids. The germline V gene has CDR1 LGHDT and CDR2 YNNKEL (reference sequence). The V and J ends lost 0 bases and 2 bases respectively, with 7 bases between them. In DNA, the CDR3 is TGTGCCAGCAGCCAAGATACGGTTCAAGAGACCCAGTACTTC. This sequence encodes CASSQDTVQETQYF.

A single count supports this clonotype. This rearrangement joins TRBV28 to TRBJ1-2; TRBD1 aligns across 8 bases. CDR3 length: 13 residues. CDR1 and CDR2 from the germline V gene are MDHEN and SYDVKM. The V and J ends lost 6 bases and 7 bases, in that order; junction bases with no gene match: 7. As DNA, the CDR3 is TGTGCCAGCAGCAGCCAGGGGGCCGGTGGCTACACCTTC. Translated, it gives CASSSQGAGGYTF.

This chain joins TRBV12-3 or TRBV12-4 and TRBJ1-2; 8 bases are a match to TRBD1. The V segment lost 4 bases and the J segment 6 bases; nucleotides outside the gene matches: 10. CDR3 length equals 15 residues. The CDR3 spells CASSSLDRVIDGYTF. Here the CDR3 DNA reads TGTGCCAGCAGTTCGCTGGACAGGGTGATAGATGGCTACACCTTC.

In this sample, this clonotype turned up many times. This sequence joins TRBV12-3 or TRBV12-4 and TRBJ2-3, with a possible D match to TRBD1 (5 bases). V lost 3 bases to trimming and J lost 6 bases, with 10 bases between them. CDR3 length: 13 residues. The DNA of the CDR3 is TGTGCCAGCAGTTTTAGGGGATCGGATACGCAGTATTTT. Translating it yields CASSFRGSDTQYF.

The chain uses TRBV15 and TRBJ1-4; D remains ambiguous. The V end was cut by 2 bases, the J end by 6 bases, with 7 bases between. CDR1 LNHNV and CDR2 YYDKDF come from the germline V gene (reference sequence). The CDR3 is made up of 13 amino acids. CDR3 protein: CATSRQRDEKLFF. CDR3 nucleotides: TGTGCCACCAGCAGACAGAGGGATGAAAAACTGTTTTTT.

The V gene is TRBV29-1, the J gene TRBJ2-3, with D unclear. Germline values: CDR1 SQVTM, CDR2 ANQGSEA. Trimming left V 0 bases short and J 4 bases short, with 14 bases between. The CDR3 contains 15 residues. CDR3 bases: TGCAGCGTTGAAGACGCCGTGGGAATCGCAGATACGCAGTATTTT. It yields the protein CSVEDAVGIADTQYF.

This clonotype turned up a few times. This CDR3 is CASSPTPHPDTQYF. In DNA form, the CDR3 reads TGTGCCAGCTCACCGACCCCACACCCGGATACGCAGTATTTT. This chain joins TRBV18 and TRBJ2-3; no reliable D call. With 3 bases removed from V and 6 bases from J, the gap between germline ends came to 13 bases. The CDR3 spans 14 residues. Germline CDR1 KGHSH, CDR2 LQKENI.

This clonotype has more than one count but fewer than ten. This chain connects TRBV29-1 to TRBJ2-1, with D perhaps TRBD2 (5 bases). Germline V gene lookup returns CDR1 SQVTM and CDR2 ANQGSEA. Trimming removed 6 bases from V and 3 bases from J, with 15 bases in between. The CDR3 spans 14 residues. The CDR3 loop is CSVYKRGIYNEQFF. CDR3 nucleotide sequence: TGCAGCGTCTACAAACGGGGTATCTACAATGAGCAGTTCTTC.

This clonotype was detected only a few times. The rearrangement joins TRBV28 to TRBJ1-2; D gene uncertain. Germline assignment: CDR1 MDHEN and CDR2 SYDVKM. Trimming took off 10 bases at V and 3 bases at J, with 12 bases between the two ends. The CDR3 runs 12 residues. In nucleotides, the CDR3 is TGTGCCACGCAGGTGGCAGACTATGGCTACACCTTC. Translated: CATQVADYGYTF.

This clonotype was recorded many times. The V gene is TRBV29-1, the J gene TRBJ2-7, with unresolved D. Between the trimmed V and J ends, which lost 7 bases and 6 bases, there was a span of 13 bases. CDR3 size: 11 residues. Germline loops: CDR1 SQVTM, CDR2 ANQGSEA. CDR3 loop: CSALNFAEQYF. The CDR3 DNA sequence: TGCAGCGCCTTGAATTTTGCCGAGCAGTACTTC.

This clonotype occurred a few times. The rearrangement links TRBV6-6 to TRBJ2-4, with D perhaps matching TRBD1 or TRBD2 (7 bases each). CDR3 length equals 17 residues. Deletions cut 8 bases from V and 1 base from J, with 21 bases between. Germline lookup yields CDR1 MNHNY and CDR2 SVGAGI (reference sequence). The CDR3 sequence: CASSHTGDYWAKNIQYF. DNA of the CDR3: TGTGCCAGCTCACACACAGGGGACTACTGGGCCAAAAACATTCAGTACTTC.